These 25 T cell receptor beta chains came from one sample sequenced in a study of blood T cell repertoires in COVID-19. Produced via immunoSEQ multiplex PCR; TCRdb's table is partial and in-frame only. This table has some 300,000 clones, 87% appearing once. Sequencing was performed on peripheral blood. Receptor source: a man between 18 and 29 years old with active or convalescent COVID-19.

This clone occurred once. The chain joins TRBV5-1 to TRBJ2-5; tentatively, D is TRBD1 (5 bases). The CDR3 runs 16 residues. CDR1 is SGHRS and CDR2 is YFSETQ in the germline V gene. The V gene lost 4 bases and the J gene lost 2 bases, with 18 bases spanning the gap. CDR3 region: CASSKTTVSDQETQYF. The CDR3 region has the DNA TGCGCCAGCAGCAAGACGACAGTCTCCGATCAAGAGACCCAGTACTTC.

The rearrangement uses TRBV5-1 and TRBJ2-3, with TRBD2 matching 9 bases. This CDR3 region has 15 residues. Trimming cost V 4 bases and J 3 bases; bases outside gene matches: 6. Germline lookup yields CDR1 SGHRS and CDR2 YFSETQ. The CDR3 reads CASSPERGATDTQYF. The CDR3 nucleotides are TGCGCCAGCAGCCCCGAGCGGGGGGCAACAGATACGCAGTATTTT.

The chain combines TRBV5-4 with TRBJ2-2; TRBD2 agrees at 14 bases. Germline V gene lookup returns CDR1 SGHNT and CDR2 YYREEE (reference sequence). The J segment lost 2 bases and the V segment lost 4 bases, leaving 10 bases of the junction unmatched. The CDR3 loop spans 19 amino acids. The CDR3 region has the DNA TGTGCCAGCAGCCCACCTTGGGGGACTAGCGGGGGTAACACCGGGGAGCTGTTTTTT. Its protein is CASSPPWGTSGGNTGELFF.

The rearrangement links TRBV7-8 to TRBJ2-1; 8 nucleotides align to TRBD1. J lost 10 bases, V lost 6 bases, and 14 bases had no gene match. The CDR3 consists of 15 residues. Germline V lookup: CDR1 SGHVS, CDR2 FQNEAQ. CDR3 loop: CASRYSGQVLEEQFF. The CDR3 region has the DNA TGTGCCAGCAGGTATTCGGGACAGGTTCTTGAGGAGCAGTTCTTC.

The chain employs TRBV2 and TRBJ1-2, with D unclear. The CDR3 has 14 residues. V was clipped by 3 bases and J by 4 bases, with 12 bases between them. Per the germline V gene, CDR1 is SNHLY and CDR2 is FYNNEI. CDR3 sequence: CASSDRRVTYGYTF. As DNA, the CDR3 is TGTGCCAGCAGTGACCGTCGAGTAACCTATGGCTACACCTTC. Looking up the rest from reference TRBV2 and TRBJ1-2 gives the full variable domain: EPEVTQTPSHQVTQMGQEVILRCVPISNHLYFYWYRQILGQKVEFLVSFYNNEISEKSEIFDDQFSVERPDGSNFTLKIRSTKLEDSAMYFCASSDRRVTYGYTFGSGTRLTVV.

The rearrangement links TRBV6-1 to TRBJ1-4; unclear D gene. This CDR3 is 12 amino acids long. Germline CDR1 and CDR2: MNHNS and SASEGT. V shed 3 bases and J shed 8 bases, with 7 bases lying between them. CDR3 region: CASSDFGEKLFF. Written as DNA, the CDR3 is TGTGCCAGCAGTGATTTTGGCGAAAAACTGTTTTTT.

This clone was counted once. V gene TRBV4-1 combines with J gene TRBJ2-7, with 10 nucleotides matching TRBD2. J gave up 4 bases and V 0 bases, and 3 bases lay outside the gene matches. Germline V lookup: CDR1 MGHRA, CDR2 YSYEKL. The CDR3 sequence is 15 residues long. The CDR3 nucleotides are TGCGCCAGCAGCCAAGATAAGACTAGCGGGTACGAGCAGTACTTC. Translation: CASSQDKTSGYEQYF.

V gene TRBV24-1 combines with J gene TRBJ2-1; D is unclear. Germline CDR1 and CDR2: KGHDR and SFDVKD. The length of the CDR3 is 12 residues. The V end was cut by 3 bases, the J end by 10 bases, with 9 bases between. CDR3 sequence: CATSDPSREQFF. As DNA, the CDR3 is TGTGCCACCAGTGATCCGTCGCGGGAGCAGTTCTTC.

The V and J genes are TRBV5-8 and TRBJ2-1, with D maybe TRBD2 (6 bases). Germline loops: CDR1 SGHTS, CDR2 YDEGEE. The V end lost 4 bases, the J end lost 0 bases, and 8 bases lay between the germline ends. The CDR3 loop spans 14 amino acids. As DNA, the CDR3 is TGTGCCAGCAGCGGGACTCACTCCTACAATGAGCAGTTCTTC. Its protein is CASSGTHSYNEQFF.

In its sample, this clone was seen once. V usage is TRBV24-1 and J usage is TRBJ2-3; D perhaps matches TRBD2 (6 bases). Trimming removed 1 base from V and 6 bases from J, with 16 bases in between. Per germline, CDR1 KGHDR and CDR2 SFDVKD. The CDR3 is 16 amino acids. The CDR3 spells CATSDFYYSGRDTQYF. Here the CDR3 DNA reads TGTGCCACCAGTGATTTCTACTACAGCGGGCGGGATACGCAGTATTTT.

This rearrangement joins TRBV11-2 to TRBJ1-2, with 8 bases identical to TRBD1. CDR1 SGHAT and CDR2 FQNNGV come from the germline V gene. J gave up 2 bases and V 1 base, and 6 bases lay outside the gene matches. The CDR3 runs to 16 residues. The CDR3 loop reads CASSLGGTGENYGYTF. The CDR3 DNA sequence: TGTGCCAGCAGCTTAGGGGGGACAGGAGAAAACTATGGCTACACCTTC.

This clone was seen only once. V gene TRBV6-5 combines with J gene TRBJ2-7, with 9 positions matching TRBD2. Germline-derived CDR1 and CDR2 are MNHEY and SVGAGI. This CDR3 is built from 16 residues. V gave up 0 bases and J gave up 4 bases; unmatched junction bases: 7. The CDR3 DNA is TGTGCCAGCAGTTACTCTAAGCGGGGGGCAAGGTACGAGCAGTACTTC. Its translation: CASSYSKRGARYEQYF.

The gene calls are TRBV27 and TRBJ2-1; tentatively, D is TRBD2 (5 bases). This CDR3 spans 18 amino acids. From germline, CDR1 is MNHEY and CDR2 SMNVEV (reference sequence). The V end was cut by 8 bases, the J end by 8 bases, with 31 bases between. The CDR3 reads CASCPTLVAQLSFDEQFF. As DNA, the CDR3 is TGTGCCAGCTGTCCTACGTTGGTAGCGCAGTTGAGTTTCGATGAGCAGTTCTTC.

The chain couples TRBV19 to TRBJ2-2; the D is unclear. There are 14 residues in the CDR3. Germline V gene data show CDR1 as LNHDA and CDR2 as SQIVND (reference sequence). With 1 base removed from V and 5 bases from J, the gap between germline ends came to 8 bases. CDR3 sequence: CASSIGRLTGELFF. CDR3 DNA sequence: TGTGCCAGTAGTATAGGCCGGTTAACCGGGGAGCTGTTTTTT.

This chain connects TRBV11-2 to TRBJ1-2; weak D call: TRBD1 (5 bases). This CDR3 comprises 14 residues. Germline V gene lookup returns CDR1 SGHAT and CDR2 FQNNGV. The V end lost 5 bases, the J end lost 4 bases, and 14 bases lay between the germline ends. This CDR3 is CASSLPGGGYGYTF. In DNA form, the CDR3 reads TGTGCCAGCAGCCTTCCGGGGGGTGGCTATGGCTACACCTTC.

CDR3 residues: CASSPWPSGVTDTQYF. CDR3 in DNA: TGTGCCAGCAGCCCGTGGCCCAGCGGGGTCACAGATACGCAGTATTTT. This chain uses TRBV7-9 with TRBJ2-3, with 7 bases aligning to TRBD2. Per germline, CDR1 SEHNR and CDR2 FQNEAQ (reference sequence). V lost 5 bases to trimming and J lost 2 bases; unmatched junction nucleotides: 10. This CDR3 contains 16 residues.

The rearrangement joins TRBV28 to TRBJ2-1, with a weak D call TRBD2 (5 bases). The CDR3 is made up of 16 amino acids. V was shortened by 2 bases and J by 2 bases, with 13 bases between the two germline ends. Germline values: CDR1 MDHEN, CDR2 SYDVKM. This chain's CDR3 is CASSLKAVNPYNEQFF. In DNA form, the CDR3 reads TGTGCCAGCAGTTTAAAAGCGGTCAACCCCTACAATGAGCAGTTCTTC. Full variable domain (remainder filled in from reference TRBV28 and TRBJ2-1): DVKVTQSSRYLVKRTGEKVFLECVQDMDHENMFWYRQDPGLGLRLIYFSYDVKMKEKGDIPEGYSVSREKKERFSLILESASTNQTSMYLCASSLKAVNPYNEQFFGPGTRLTVL.

This chain joins TRBV7-8 and TRBJ2-7; 7 nucleotides line up with TRBD1. V shed 5 bases and J 3 bases; nucleotides not matched to a gene: 10. The CDR3 consists of 15 residues. Germline-derived CDR1 and CDR2 are SGHVS and FQNEAQ. The CDR3 DNA follows: TGTGCCAGCAGCGGGAGACAGGGATTTGGCTACGAGCAGTACTTC. Its protein product is CASSGRQGFGYEQYF. Based on the CDR3 plus reference TRBV7-8 and TRBJ2-7, the full variable domain is GAGVSQSPRYKVAKRGQDVALRCDPISGHVSLFWYQQALGQGPEFLTYFQNEAQLDKSGLPSDRFFAERPEGSVSTLKIQRTQQEDSAVYLCASSGRQGFGYEQYFGPGTRLTVT.

The CDR3 DNA reads TGCGCCAGCAGCCAAGCGGACAGGGACTATGGCTACACCTTC. It translates to CASSQADRDYGYTF. V usage is TRBV4-1 and J usage is TRBJ1-2; 8 bases align to TRBD1. Germline V lookup: CDR1 MGHRA, CDR2 YSYEKL. Losses at the gene ends were 1 base for V and 3 bases for J; bases not matched to a gene: 1. This CDR3 is built from 14 residues.

This rearrangement joins TRBV4-3 to TRBJ2-7, with D unclear. Germline CDR1 and CDR2: LGHNA and YSLEER. The V gene lost 4 bases and the J gene lost 2 bases, with 12 bases spanning the gap. This CDR3 region has 14 residues. The CDR3 is CASSRAVQPYEQYF. CDR3 DNA: TGCGCCAGCAGCCGGGCTGTCCAGCCCTACGAGCAGTACTTC.

The chain has TRBV23-1 and TRBJ2-2, with 11 positions matching TRBD2. TRBV23-1 has ORF status, its function being uncertain. V dropped 6 bases and J dropped 4; count of bases not matched to a gene: 7. The CDR3 length is 16 residues. As DNA, the CDR3 is TGCGCCAGCAGACCAACTAGCGGGGGTTGCACCGGGGAGCTGTTTTTT. It encodes CASRPTSGGCTGELFF.

V usage is TRBV10-3 and J usage is TRBJ1-5, with no clear D. The CDR3 spans 14 residues. Germline V gene data show CDR1 as ENHRY and CDR2 as SYGVKD. The germline V and J ends were trimmed by 0 bases and 4 bases, with 7 bases remaining between them. CDR3 bases: TGTGCCATCAGTGAGTCGAGCGGGAATCAGCCCCAGCATTTT. It translates to CAISESSGNQPQHF.

The chain recombines TRBV10-3 with TRBJ2-5; D possibly corresponds to TRBD2 (5 bases). This CDR3 spans 13 amino acids. With 7 bases removed from V and 3 bases from J, the gap between germline ends came to 12 bases. Germline V gene lookup returns CDR1 ENHRY and CDR2 SYGVKD. This CDR3 is CAINAGREETQYF. CDR3 nucleotide sequence: TGTGCCATCAACGCGGGCAGAGAAGAGACCCAGTACTTC.

This chain uses TRBV27 with TRBJ2-7; a possible D gene is TRBD2 (5 bases). This CDR3 region has 13 residues. The germline V gene has CDR1 MNHEY and CDR2 SMNVEV (reference sequence). The ends were cut back, 6 bases at V and 3 bases at J, with 12 bases in the middle. The CDR3 nucleotides read TGTGCCAGCAGCCATGGACTCAACTACGAGCAGTACTTC. This gives the protein CASSHGLNYEQYF.

This sequence joins TRBV6-5 and TRBJ1-1; no clear D gene. The V and J ends lost 8 bases and 0 bases respectively, with 16 bases between them. In germline, CDR1 is MNHEY, CDR2 SVGAGI. There are 15 residues in the CDR3. In nucleotides, the CDR3 is TGTGCCAGCTACGCGGGAAGCTTCATGAACACTGAAGCTTTCTTT. Amino acid sequence: CASYAGSFMNTEAFF.